Below are 18 T cell receptor beta chains sequenced from a single sample in a study of memory CD4+ T cells and cytomegalovirus serostatus. Measured with immunoSEQ multiplex PCR; TCRdb has only the in-frame clones, and not every one. The sample lists under 80,000 clones; roughly three quarters were seen once. Single viable CD3+CD4+CD8-CD45RO+ cells were sorted as the memory CD4+ T cells. The specimen sequenced was memory CD4+ T cells from blood. These receptors came from an adult in good health and CMV-seropositive.

This rearrangement joins TRBV9 to TRBJ2-1; 12 nucleotides match TRBD2. This CDR3 comprises 15 residues. Looked up from germline, CDR1 is SGDLS and CDR2 is YYNGEE. V lost 2 bases to trimming and J lost 8 bases; unmatched junction nucleotides: 5. The CDR3 sequence is CASSVGLAGGHEQFF. The CDR3 coding sequence is TGTGCCAGCAGCGTGGGGCTAGCGGGGGGGCATGAGCAGTTCTTC.

This clone has only one observation. This rearrangement joins TRBV15 to TRBJ2-2; TRBD2 agrees at 11 bases. CDR1 is LNHNV and CDR2 is YYDKDF in the germline V gene (reference sequence). Trimming cost V 5 bases and J 5 bases; bases outside gene matches: 10. CDR3 length: 17 residues. The CDR3 here is CATSFTTSGSTTGELFF. CDR3 in DNA: TGTGCCACCAGCTTTACTACTAGCGGGAGTACTACCGGGGAGCTGTTTTTT.

The chain couples TRBV11-3 to TRBJ2-3; D possibly uses TRBD1 or TRBD2 (5 bases each). The CDR3 has 16 residues. Looked up from germline, CDR1 is SGHNT and CDR2 is YENEEA. V lost 4 bases and J 4 bases, leaving 18 bases between the germline ends. CDR3 DNA sequence: TGTGCCAGCAGCTCGGGACCCACACCCCCCGCAGATACGCAGTATTTT. Translated: CASSSGPTPPADTQYF.

This clone appeared a few times. The chain uses TRBV7-9 and TRBJ1-1; D may be TRBD1 (5 bases). The length of the CDR3 is 13 residues. Germline loops: CDR1 SEHNR, CDR2 FQNEAQ (reference sequence). V dropped 4 bases and J dropped 1 base, with 7 bases sitting between them. DNA of the CDR3: TGTGCCAGCAGCTGGGACGAGAACACTGAAGCTTTCTTT. It translates to CASSWDENTEAFF.

This rearrangement joins TRBV7-2 to TRBJ1-1; D call uncertain. V was cut by 4 bases and J by 0 bases, with 6 bases left in between. CDR1 and CDR2 (germline): SGHTA, FQGNSA. CDR3 length: 13 residues. The CDR3 DNA reads TGTGCCAGCAGCTCCGTCATGAACACTGAAGCTTTCTTT. Translating it yields CASSSVMNTEAFF.

The chain links TRBV5-1 to TRBJ2-2, with TRBD1 matching 9 bases. J was trimmed by 1 base and V by 4 bases; bases with no gene match: 2. CDR1 and CDR2 from the germline V gene are SGHRS and YFSETQ. The CDR3 length is 15 residues. CDR3 coding DNA: TGCGCCAGCAGCCGGACAGGGGTGAACACCGGGGAGCTGTTTTTT. Residues: CASSRTGVNTGELFF.

The rearrangement joins TRBV7-9 to TRBJ2-2, with 12 bases aligning to TRBD2. J was trimmed by 0 bases and V by 3 bases; bases with no gene match: 2. This CDR3 region has 17 residues. Per the germline V gene, CDR1 is SEHNR and CDR2 is FQNEAQ (reference sequence). The DNA of the CDR3 is TGTGCCAGCAGCTTCGGGACTAGCGGGCCGAACACCGGGGAGCTGTTTTTT. Its translation is CASSFGTSGPNTGELFF.

This clone occurred a few times. The chain couples TRBV25-1 to TRBJ1-5; TRBD1 matches at 7 bases. Trimming at V came to 3 bases and at J to 9 bases, leaving 8 bases not matched to a gene. The CDR3 loop spans 14 amino acids. CDR1 and CDR2 from the germline V gene are MGHDK and SYGVNS. CDR3 in amino acids: CASSDLDRVGPQHF. CDR3 coding DNA: TGTGCCAGCAGTGACCTCGACAGGGTGGGGCCCCAGCATTTT.

The V call is TRBV6-1, the J call TRBJ2-2; tentatively, D is TRBD1 (6 bases). The length of the CDR3 is 15 residues. Germline V gives CDR1 MNHNS, CDR2 SASEGT. V lost 4 bases to trimming and J lost 7 bases, with 16 bases between them. In DNA, the CDR3 is TGTGCCAGCAGTGTGGGCAGGGGCGGTAGCGGGGAGCTGTTTTTT. It yields the protein CASSVGRGGSGELFF.

V and J are TRBV29-1 and TRBJ1-3, with 9 bases matching TRBD1. CDR3 size: 13 residues. Germline CDR1 reads SQVTM; CDR2 reads ANQGSEA. CDR3 sequence: CSTTGGAGNTIYF. The CDR3 DNA follows: TGCAGTACGACAGGGGGTGCGGGAAACACCATATATTTT.

The CDR3 DNA is TGCGCCAGCAGCCAAGACCAGCGGCAGGGGAACACTGAAGCTTTCTTT. It encodes CASSQDQRQGNTEAFF. V gene TRBV4-1 combines with J gene TRBJ1-1; TRBD1 is a possible D gene (5 bases). The CDR3 length is 16 residues. CDR1 is MGHRA and CDR2 is YSYEKL in the germline V gene. V gave up 0 bases and J gave up 1 base, with 12 bases separating them.

This chain joins TRBV2 and TRBJ1-2; 8 positions agree with TRBD1. Germline CDR1 is SNHLY and CDR2 is FYNNEI. The CDR3 is 14 amino acids. Trimming removed 7 bases from V and 4 bases from J; junction bases left unmatched: 8. As DNA, the CDR3 is TGTGCCAGCACCCAGGGGGCGCGGGTCTATGGCTACACCTTC. Protein product: CASTQGARVYGYTF.

This sequence joins TRBV28 and TRBJ1-2; a possible D gene is TRBD1 (5 bases). This CDR3 is built from 13 residues. V lost 5 bases and J lost 10, with 17 bases in between. CDR1 is MDHEN, CDR2 SYDVKM, per germline. The CDR3 nucleotides read TGTGCCAGCAGTCGACCGGGGCCACCCATCTACACCTTC. Its translation: CASSRPGPPIYTF.

V usage is TRBV28 and J usage is TRBJ2-7; D possibly uses TRBD1 or TRBD2 (6 bases each). Germline CDR1 and CDR2: MDHEN and SYDVKM. The ends were cut back, 7 bases at V and 2 bases at J, with 15 bases in the middle. The CDR3 is 14 amino acids. The CDR3 here is CASIAPGATYEQYF. In DNA, the CDR3 is TGTGCCAGCATTGCCCCGGGGGCCACCTACGAGCAGTACTTC. Full variable domain (missing parts from reference TRBV28 and TRBJ2-7): DVKVTQSSRYLVKRTGEKVFLECVQDMDHENMFWYRQDPGLGLRLIYFSYDVKMKEKGDIPEGYSVSREKKERFSLILESASTNQTSMYLCASIAPGATYEQYFGPGTRLTVT.

This rearrangement joins TRBV7-8 to TRBJ2-4; D is possibly TRBD1 or TRBD2 (5 bases each). The CDR3 contains 16 residues. Trimming removed 4 bases from V and 8 bases from J, with 21 bases in between. Per germline, CDR1 SGHVS and CDR2 FQNEAQ. This CDR3 is CASSSLPVSRGDIQYF. The CDR3, as DNA: TGTGCCAGCAGCTCCCTTCCGGTCTCCCGAGGGGACATTCAGTACTTC.

This clone showed up just once. The rearrangement links TRBV30 to TRBJ2-1; D tentatively fits TRBD1 or TRBD2 (5 bases each). The V gene lost 2 bases and the J gene lost 12 bases, with 11 bases spanning the gap. There are 11 residues in the CDR3. CDR1 is GTSNPN and CDR2 is SVGIG in the germline V gene (reference sequence). The CDR3 region has the DNA TGTGCCTGGAGTCCCGGGGCTTCGCAGTTCTTC. Translation: CAWSPGASQFF.

This chain connects TRBV5-4 to TRBJ1-4; TRBD1 might be the D (5 bases). V lost 5 bases and J 6 bases, leaving 14 bases between the germline ends. The germline gives CDR1 SGHNT, CDR2 YYREEE (reference sequence). The CDR3 runs to 14 residues. The CDR3 here is CASSAQEGDEKLFF. CDR3 sequence (DNA): TGTGCCAGCAGTGCGCAGGAAGGGGATGAAAAACTGTTTTTT.

This clone was picked up one time. The V call is TRBV7-6, the J call TRBJ2-5; D assignment may be TRBD1 or TRBD2 (5 bases each). The CDR3 runs 15 residues. Trimming pared 5 bases from V and 5 bases from J, leaving 18 bases between. Germline V gene data show CDR1 as SGHVS and CDR2 as FNYEAQ. The CDR3 sequence: CASSLGTPPRETQYF. CDR3 nucleotide sequence: TGTGCCAGCAGCCTGGGGACGCCGCCAAGGGAGACCCAGTACTTC.